This T cell receptor beta chain was captured in a study of graft-versus-host responses after intestinal transplantation. The CDR3 consists of 14 residues. The ends lost 5 bases at V and 5 bases at J; junction bases unmatched: 4. The germline gives CDR1 MDHEN, CDR2 SYDVKM. Measured with immunoSEQ multiplex PCR; TCRdb has only the in-frame clones, and not every one. The data show approximately 49,000 clones, 89% seen once. Comments on this clone: Its antigen is not known.

Sequencing was performed on unstimulated CD4+ T cells sorted from spleen or lymph node cells, taken before transplant. The sequence was obtained from a human donor who was the organ donor for an intestinal transplant. The chain links TRBV28 to TRBJ1-5, with 9 nucleotides matching TRBD1. The CDR3 region has the DNA TGTGCCAGCAGTGACAGGGGGTTCTATCAGCCCCAGCATTTT. Encoded protein: CASSDRGFYQPQHF.